The clone carrying this T cell receptor (beta chain) was observed a handful of times. Its antigen is undetermined. RNA transcripts were the template for amplifying TCR beta CDR3 regions. The study used the HTBI primer set for a first-round RT-PCR of the TCR CDR3. One entry per CDR3 protein results from TCRdb running MiXCR on the multiplex PCR reads. The sample has about 340,000 distinct CDR3 sequences, under 25% seen once. This sample stems from a study of T cells in Graves' hyperthyroidism and ophthalmopathy. Overall study results and limits: By a 13 V-J model, ophthalmopathy was set apart from stable hyperthyroidism.

PBMCs came from more than 8.5 ml fresh peripheral blood. Germline V gene sequence: CDR1 DFQATT, CDR2 SNEGSKA (reference sequence). The CDR3 has 14 amino acids. The V and J ends lost 1 base and 4 bases respectively, with 13 bases between them. The sample consisted of blood. This clonotype originated in a woman in her forties or fifties with Graves' hyperthyroidism. The chain employs TRBV20-1 and TRBJ2-5, with a weak D call TRBD1 (6 bases). CDR3 sequence (DNA): TGCAGTGCTAGAGTGGACAGCCAGGCAGAGACCCAGTACTTC. Its translation is CSARVDSQAETQYF.